This T cell receptor beta chain emerged from a study of regulatory T cells in long-lasting Graves disease. Building of the TCR beta libraries involved iRepertoire HTBI primers and Arm-PCR of CDR3 regions. Via MiXCR, TCRdb re-called the multiplex PCR reads, giving one row per CDR3 protein. The sample includes fewer than 550,000 distinct CDR3 sequences, 20% to 25% seen only once; the top ten take about 6.6%. Time point of the sample: persistent/refractory GD, antithyroid drugs over 5 years with positive TRAb. PBMC RNA served as the TCR library source. This clonotype has ten or more counts. There are 14 residues in the CDR3. CDR1 is SQVTM, CDR2 ANQGSEA, per germline. The V segment lost 5 bases and the J segment 2 bases; nucleotides outside the gene matches: 9.

Sequenced here: peripheral blood mononuclear cells (PBMCs), sampled when the disease was refractory, from a patient treated with antithyroid drugs. The sequence came from a female donor with Graves disease. This sequence joins TRBV29-1 and TRBJ2-7; 7 nucleotides line up with TRBD1. CDR3 bases: TGCAGCGTTACTACAGGGGATTCCCCCTACGAGCAGTACTTC. Residues: CSVTTGDSPYEQYF.